This TCR beta chain was profiled in a study of technical replicates of blood from several donors. The CDR3 length is 16 residues. J lost 3 bases, V lost 5 bases, and 5 bases had no gene match. Germline assignment: CDR1 SGHTA and CDR2 FQGNSA. Clones were read by immunoSEQ multiplex PCR, and TCRdb kept only the in-frame ones, dropping some. The sample consists of 75,000 to 100,000 clones, approximately 94% of them appearing once. The sample was T cells isolated from PBMCs. V is TRBV7-2 and J is TRBJ2-2, with 11 bases aligning to TRBD2. The receptor comes from a human donor in good health. CDR3 in DNA: TGTGCCAGCAGCCTAGGGACTAGCGGCTACACCGGGGAGCTGTTTTTT. It is translated as CASSLGTSGYTGELFF.